This T cell receptor beta chain was captured by sequencing in a study of blood T cell repertoires in COVID-19. Study-wide background: Some COVID-19 samples were acute and others convalescent; all came from the United States, Italy and Spain. From T cells, B-cell-depleted T cells, or PBMCs came the material, which was cDNA or gDNA.

Methods used by the authors: Amplifying reference gene primers gave estimates of nucleated cell counts. Method: immunoSEQ multiplex PCR; TCRdb's copy keeps in-frame clones and lacks some. The DNA was the basis for D and trimming; V, J and clone size are from that table. The table records over 200,000 clones, 85% to 90% of them present only once. Per the germline V gene, CDR1 is SGHRS and CDR2 is YFSETQ. The CDR3 totals 15 residues. Trimming took 2 bases from V and 1 from J; bases not matched to a gene: 4. Sequenced input: peripheral blood. This TCR was recovered from a woman in her fifties or sixties with acute or convalescent COVID-19. V gene TRBV5-1 combines with J gene TRBJ1-1; the match to TRBD1 covers 8 bases. This CDR3 is CASSLTGTGNTEAFF. The DNA for the CDR3 is TGCGCCAGCAGCTTAACCGGGACAGGGAACACTGAAGCTTTCTTT.